Below, one T cell receptor beta chain is given with its context. Its specificity is unknown. Profiled with immunoSEQ multiplex PCR; TCRdb holds only in-frame clones, not every one. The repertoire holds some 2.1 million clones, with 85% to 95% as singletons. The data were taken from a study of shared clonotypes between healthy human individuals. Study observations and caveats: Memory subsets generally showed lower estimated richness than naive subsets.

CD45RO negativity and positive selection for CCR7 defined naive CD8 cells, a population that excluded terminally differentiated effector memory CD45RA+ cells. J was trimmed by 5 bases and V by 3 bases; bases with no gene match: 3. Per germline, CDR1 SEHNR and CDR2 FQNEAQ (reference sequence). CDR3 length equals 14 residues. The chain employs TRBV7-9 and TRBJ2-1; 8 bases fit TRBD1. Specimen: naive CD8+ T cells from PBMCs. This receptor was obtained from a young man in good health. Some clones in this sample may be carry-over from other donors' samples. CDR3 DNA: TGTGCCAGCAGCTTTAGGGACAGGCACAATGAGCAGTTCTTC. It is translated as CASSFRDRHNEQFF.